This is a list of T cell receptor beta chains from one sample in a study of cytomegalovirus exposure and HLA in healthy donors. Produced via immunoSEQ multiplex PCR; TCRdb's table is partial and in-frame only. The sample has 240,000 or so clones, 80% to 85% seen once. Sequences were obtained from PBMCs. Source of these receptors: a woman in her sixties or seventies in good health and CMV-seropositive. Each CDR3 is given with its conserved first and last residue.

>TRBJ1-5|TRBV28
CASSRSGQGARPQHF
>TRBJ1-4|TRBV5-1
CASSISGTGNEKLFF
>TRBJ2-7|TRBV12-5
CASSGERHPYEQYF
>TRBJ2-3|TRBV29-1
CSVVWLAGFTDTQYF
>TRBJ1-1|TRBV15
CATSRGGGTEAFF
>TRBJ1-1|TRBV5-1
CASSLTGADTEAFF
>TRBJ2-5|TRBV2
CASSLASLAGRQETQYF
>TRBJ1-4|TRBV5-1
CASSWNRQGVEKLFF
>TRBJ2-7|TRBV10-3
CAIRVSEGAEQYF
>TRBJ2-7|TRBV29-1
CSVMGAEEYEQYF
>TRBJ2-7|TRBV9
CASSVNGLYEQYF
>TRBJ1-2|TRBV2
CASSLDRDRSYTF
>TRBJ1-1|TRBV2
CASSVTVLDTEAFF
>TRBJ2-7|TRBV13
CASSLGLGGLDF
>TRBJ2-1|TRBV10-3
CAISGGTFSYNEQFF
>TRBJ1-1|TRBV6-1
CASSELWTGNTEAFF
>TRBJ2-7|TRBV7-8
CASSHGLVSYEQYF
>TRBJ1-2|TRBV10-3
CAIRRILTMATPSVYGYTF
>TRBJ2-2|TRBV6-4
CASSDGTGSTGELFF
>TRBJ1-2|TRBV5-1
CASSFSGDGRGANYGYTF
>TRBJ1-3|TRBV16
CASSQRPSSGNTIYF
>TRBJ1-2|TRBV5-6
CASSPGYGYTF
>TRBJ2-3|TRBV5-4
CASSLDAYSTDTQYF
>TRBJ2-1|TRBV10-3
CAISDRGRTNNEQFF
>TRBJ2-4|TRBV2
CASSSLERLANIQYF